The 32 T cell receptor beta chains below come from one sample, sequenced in a study of cytomegalovirus exposure and HLA in healthy donors. Vbeta (60) and Jbeta (13) primers were used in the PCR. TCRdb's copy holds only in-frame clones and misses some; the assay was immunoSEQ multiplex PCR. The data show 150,000 to 200,000 clones, with 60% to 80% seen just once and over 1.3% held by the top ten. Material: PBMCs. The receptors were sampled from a man aged 60 to 75 in good health and CMV-seronegative.

The chain employs TRBV6-1 and TRBJ1-4; the D is unclear. The germline gives CDR1 MNHNS, CDR2 SASEGT. This CDR3 contains 14 residues. Trimming removed 6 bases from V and 5 bases from J, with 13 bases in between. As DNA, the CDR3 is TGTGCCAGCAGCAGGCCTGATTGGAATGAAAAACTGTTTTTT. Translation: CASSRPDWNEKLFF.

The chain employs TRBV28 and TRBJ1-2, with 7 bases that match TRBD1. This CDR3 spans 13 amino acids. V gave up 6 bases and J gave up 3 bases; unmatched junction bases: 4. The germline V gene encodes CDR1 MDHEN and CDR2 SYDVKM. The CDR3 DNA is TGTGCCAGCAGAACCACAGGGGACTATGGCTACACCTTC. Protein product: CASRTTGDYGYTF.

The chain carries TRBV5-4 and TRBJ1-2; D is uncertain. Germline loops: CDR1 SGHNT, CDR2 YYREEE (reference sequence). The CDR3 covers 14 residues. V was clipped by 6 bases and J by 3 bases, with 15 bases between them. CDR3 bases: TGTGCCAGCACCCCATCTGGGAGTTACTATGGCTACACCTTC. The encoded protein is CASTPSGSYYGYTF.

The CDR3 sequence: CSVGDRGYGYTF. Written as DNA, the CDR3 is TGCAGCGTCGGGGACAGGGGTTATGGCTACACCTTC. The chain has TRBV29-1 and TRBJ1-2, with 10 bases that match TRBD1. The germline V gene has CDR1 SQVTM and CDR2 ANQGSEA. The CDR3 sequence is 12 residues long. The V gene end was trimmed by 6 bases and the J gene end by 5 bases; junction bases not matched to a gene: 3.

The chain recombines TRBV13 with TRBJ2-1, with 9 bases aligning to TRBD2. Germline lookup yields CDR1 PRHDT and CDR2 FYEKMQ (reference sequence). This CDR3 contains 18 residues. V lost 5 bases to trimming and J lost 9 bases; unmatched junction nucleotides: 20. CDR3: CASSRRRTGSSGTGEQFF. The CDR3 coding sequence is TGTGCCAGCAGCCGCCGACGGACGGGTTCTAGCGGGACCGGTGAGCAGTTCTTC.

The genes are TRBV30 and TRBJ2-3; tentative D call: TRBD2 (5 bases). Between the trimmed V and J ends, which lost 0 bases and 4 bases, there was a span of 11 bases. CDR1 is GTSNPN and CDR2 is SVGIG in the germline V gene (reference sequence). The length of the CDR3 is 14 residues. The CDR3 reads CAWSVARGSDTQYF. Here the CDR3 DNA reads TGTGCCTGGAGTGTAGCGAGAGGGTCAGATACGCAGTATTTT.

This clone was seen only once. J is TRBJ2-1 and V is TRBV6-5; D is uncertain. This CDR3 has 13 residues. V gave up 2 bases and J gave up 10 bases, with 12 bases separating them. Germline V gene sequence: CDR1 MNHEY, CDR2 SVGAGI. The CDR3 bases are TGTGCCAGCAGTTACCTTGAGGAAACAGAGCAGTTCTTC. Translating it yields CASSYLEETEQFF.

The chain links TRBV7-9 to TRBJ2-5, with 8 bases aligning to TRBD1. Germline V gene sequence: CDR1 SEHNR, CDR2 FQNEAQ (reference sequence). V shed 3 bases and J 1 base; nucleotides not matched to a gene: 1. The CDR3 spans 14 residues. The CDR3 region is CASSLDRAQETQYF. The DNA of the CDR3 is TGTGCCAGCAGCTTGGACAGGGCCCAAGAGACCCAGTACTTC.

This clone was seen only a few times. The chain carries TRBV30 and TRBJ1-2; no firm D call. CDR1 GTSNPN and CDR2 SVGIG come from the germline V gene (reference sequence). The CDR3 runs to 11 residues. The V gene lost 7 bases and the J gene lost 4 bases, with 10 bases spanning the gap. CDR3 residues: CASPGLYGYTF. The DNA of the CDR3 is TGTGCCTCGCCTGGCCTCTATGGCTACACCTTC.

The genes are TRBV19 and TRBJ1-3; D unclear. The CDR3 runs to 16 residues. The V gene lost 5 bases and the J gene lost 4 bases, with 18 bases spanning the gap. CDR1 is LNHDA and CDR2 is SQIVND in the germline V gene (reference sequence). This chain's CDR3 is CASSEPPAEPGNTIYF. CDR3 DNA: TGTGCCAGTAGTGAGCCCCCCGCGGAACCCGGAAACACCATATATTTT.

The J gene is TRBJ2-3, the V gene TRBV7-2; 9 positions agree with TRBD2. Germline V gene data show CDR1 as SGHTA and CDR2 as FQGNSA. V shed 7 bases, J shed 4 bases, and the junction held 6 bases outside the gene matches. The CDR3 runs 14 residues. Here the CDR3 DNA reads TGTGCCAGCATGCCTAGCGGGGCCTCAGATACGCAGTATTTT. This translates into CASMPSGASDTQYF.

The V call is TRBV2, the J call TRBJ2-2; D may be TRBD2 (5 bases). The germline CDR1 and CDR2 sequences are SNHLY and FYNNEI. Trimming took off 5 bases at V and 5 bases at J, with 12 bases between the two ends. This CDR3 spans 14 amino acids. The CDR3 here is CASSSRGGTGELFF. In nucleotides, the CDR3 is TGTGCCAGCAGTTCCCGAGGAGGAACCGGGGAGCTGTTTTTT.

V is TRBV18 and J is TRBJ2-3; TRBD1 aligns across 9 bases. The CDR3 runs 14 residues. V was clipped by 3 bases and J by 4 bases; unmatched bases: 2. Looked up from germline, CDR1 is KGHSH and CDR2 is LQKENI. The CDR3 spells CASSPGTGPDTQYF. In nucleotides, the CDR3 is TGTGCCAGCTCACCGGGGACAGGGCCAGATACGCAGTATTTT.

The J gene is TRBJ2-1, the V gene TRBV6-4, with TRBD2 matching 7 bases. Germline CDR1 and CDR2: MRHNA and SNTAGT. The CDR3 covers 13 residues. Trimming removed 0 bases from V and 12 bases from J; junction bases left unmatched: 5. The CDR3 DNA reads TGTGCCAGCAGTGACTCTGCGACTAGCTGGCAGTTCTTC. This sequence encodes CASSDSATSWQFF.

This chain uses TRBV5-3 with TRBJ2-5; weak D call: TRBD1 (5 bases). TRBV5-3 is an ORF; its function is uncertain. V was cut by 5 bases and J by 3 bases, with 17 bases left in between. The CDR3 loop spans 15 amino acids. The chain's CDR3 is CARRRQCLRKETQYF. CDR3 coding DNA: TGTGCCAGAAGACGACAGTGCCTAAGGAAAGAGACCCAGTACTTC.

The chain joins TRBV11-2 to TRBJ1-2; D gene ambiguous. Germline V lookup: CDR1 SGHAT, CDR2 FQNNGV. This CDR3 is built from 13 residues. Trimming shortened V by 1 base and J by 6 bases, and 9 bases separated the two germline ends. Written as DNA, the CDR3 is TGTGCCAGCAGCTTAGTAAGAGGGCATGGCTACACCTTC. It codes for CASSLVRGHGYTF.

The chain combines TRBV5-1 with TRBJ2-3, with D perhaps TRBD2 (5 bases). V lost 0 bases, J lost 0 bases, and 14 bases lay in between. The CDR3 is made up of 17 amino acids. Germline CDR1 and CDR2: SGHRS and YFSETQ. The CDR3 coding sequence is TGCGCCAGCAGCTTGGAGGTGGAAGCGGACAGCACAGATACGCAGTATTTT. Its protein product is CASSLEVEADSTDTQYF.

The chain combines TRBV12-1 with TRBJ2-2; TRBD2 is taken as the D call from the table, unchecked against the DNA. TRBV12-1 represents a pseudogene. CDR3 length: 15 residues. The CDR3 region is CASIPSGKHTGELFF. DNA of the CDR3: TGTGCCAGCATACCTAGCGGGAAACACACCGGGGAGCTGTTTTTT.

The gene calls are TRBV27 and TRBJ1-1, with 7 bases aligning to TRBD1. The CDR3 spans 15 residues. Looked up from germline, CDR1 is MNHEY and CDR2 is SMNVEV (reference sequence). J lost 5 bases, V lost 5 bases, and 11 bases had no gene match. The CDR3 is CASSPRQGAVTEAFF. As DNA, the CDR3 is TGTGCCAGCAGTCCCAGACAGGGTGCGGTGACTGAAGCTTTCTTT.

The rearrangement links TRBV5-8 to TRBJ1-5; no clear D gene. The CDR3 has 16 amino acids. The V gene's germline CDR1 is SGHTS and CDR2 YDEGEE. V shed 0 bases and J shed 2 bases, with 12 bases lying between them. The DNA for the CDR3 is TGTGCCAGCAGCTTGGCCGTCGGGAGAGGCAATCAGCCCCAGCATTTT. Encoded protein: CASSLAVGRGNQPQHF.

The chain employs TRBV19 and TRBJ1-2, with D tentatively TRBD1 (5 bases). The CDR3 is made up of 14 amino acids. V was pared by 3 bases and J by 4 bases, with 12 bases between. Germline CDR1 is LNHDA and CDR2 is SQIVND (reference sequence). The CDR3 bases are TGTGCCAGTAGTATTTCAGCAGGGTCCTATGGCTACACCTTC. Protein sequence: CASSISAGSYGYTF.

CDR3 sequence: CASSLPGQSDTQYF. The DNA of the CDR3 is TGTGCCAGCAGCTTGCCAGGGCAGAGTGATACGCAGTATTTT. J is TRBJ2-3 and V is TRBV5-5; D is perhaps TRBD1 (5 bases). V lost 1 base, J lost 6 bases, and 12 bases lay in between. Germline V lookup: CDR1 SGHKS, CDR2 YYEKEE (reference sequence). The CDR3 spans 14 residues.

This clone was seen more than once but under ten times. V and J are TRBV11-2 and TRBJ2-5; 11 bases are shared with TRBD2. The J call is in doubt because the DNA end fits TRBJ2-7 better. The CDR3 has 18 amino acids. CDR1 is SGHAT and CDR2 is FQNNGV in the germline V gene. The CDR3 DNA sequence: TGTGCCAGCAGCTTATCGGCATATGTCGGGACTAGCGGCTACGAGCAGTACTTC. Translating it yields CASSLSAYVGTSGYEQYF.

The CDR3 sequence is CASSPGGTNTIYF. CDR3 coding DNA: TGTGCCAGCAGCCCCGGGGGGACAAACACCATATATTTT. The chain has TRBV7-9 and TRBJ1-3; possible D gene TRBD1, 5 bases. Trimming removed 5 bases from V and 6 bases from J, with 11 bases in between. This CDR3 comprises 13 residues. Germline V gene data show CDR1 as SEHNR and CDR2 as FQNEAQ (reference sequence).

The chain carries TRBV10-3 and TRBJ1-1; unclear D gene. Deletions cut 4 bases from V and 0 bases from J, with 6 bases between. Germline values: CDR1 ENHRY, CDR2 SYGVKD. The CDR3 is 13 amino acids. For the CDR3, the DNA is TGTGCCATCAGTGGACACTTGAACACTGAAGCTTTCTTT. Translating gives CAISGHLNTEAFF.

The chain has TRBV7-9 and TRBJ2-7, with 9 bases fitting TRBD2. With 5 bases clipped from V and 5 bases from J, the junction kept 7 bases outside the gene matches. CDR3 length: 14 residues. Germline lookup yields CDR1 SEHNR and CDR2 FQNEAQ (reference sequence). CDR3 nucleotides: TGTGCCAGCAGCGTCCCGGGACTAGCCCACGAGCAGTACTTC. Its translation is CASSVPGLAHEQYF.

V and J are TRBV10-3 and TRBJ1-3; D might be TRBD1 (6 bases). The V end was cut by 1 base, the J end by 10 bases, with 8 bases between. The germline V gene has CDR1 ENHRY and CDR2 SYGVKD. The CDR3 totals 12 residues. The CDR3 DNA is TGTGCCATCAGTGAGTACAGGGAAACCATATATTTT. The encoded protein is CAISEYRETIYF.

This clone was found once. J is TRBJ2-5 and V is TRBV7-8, with D perhaps matching TRBD2 (6 bases). The V end lost 1 base, the J end lost 5 bases, and 8 bases lay between the germline ends. The CDR3 sequence is 13 residues long. Germline lookup yields CDR1 SGHVS and CDR2 FQNEAQ. The CDR3 nucleotides are TGTGCCAGCAGCTTAGTCGGGGGTGAGACCCAGTACTTC. Protein: CASSLVGGETQYF.

The chain couples TRBV27 to TRBJ2-1; no clear D. V was shortened by 8 bases and J by 4 bases, with 12 bases between the two germline ends. Looked up from germline, CDR1 is MNHEY and CDR2 is SMNVEV (reference sequence). The CDR3 contains 13 residues. DNA for the CDR3: TGTGCCAGCTCCCCGGCGGCTTACAATGAGCAGTTCTTC. Residues: CASSPAAYNEQFF.

V usage is TRBV19 and J usage is TRBJ1-2; TRBD1 matches at 7 bases. The CDR3 runs to 17 residues. Germline lookup yields CDR1 LNHDA and CDR2 SQIVND (reference sequence). Trimming cost V 3 bases and J 4 bases; bases outside gene matches: 14. CDR3 region: CASSIYVLTGSSYGYTF. CDR3 bases: TGTGCCAGTAGTATCTATGTGTTGACAGGGTCGTCCTATGGCTACACCTTC. The full variable domain, its missing parts supplied by reference TRBV19 and TRBJ1-2, is DGGITQSPKYLFRKEGQNVTLSCEQNLNHDAMYWYRQDPGQGLRLIYYSQIVNDFQKGDIAEGYSVSREKKESFPLTVTSAQKNPTAFYLCASSIYVLTGSSYGYTFGSGTRLTVV.

The chain joins TRBV29-1 to TRBJ2-5, with D tentatively TRBD1 (5 bases). Trimming stripped 0 bases from V and 11 bases from J, with 22 bases between. Looked up from germline, CDR1 is SQVTM and CDR2 is ANQGSEA. There are 15 residues in the CDR3. The chain's CDR3 is CSVEDLKGSRVKQYF. CDR3 coding DNA: TGCAGCGTTGAAGATCTAAAGGGGTCAAGGGTAAAGCAGTACTTC.

This clone was detected once. Germline and junction disagree at one end, which may indicate a read error. This chain connects TRBV7-9 to TRBJ1-1, with unresolved D. The germline CDR1 and CDR2 sequences are SEHNR and FQNEAQ (reference sequence). The CDR3 has 13 amino acids. CDR3 sequence (DNA): TGTTCCAGCAGCTTCGTAGCGAACACTGAAGCTTTCTTT. Translating gives CSSSFVANTEAFF.